The clone carrying this T cell receptor beta chain has ten or more counts. The antigen is undetermined. The CDR3 length is 15 residues. Germline trimming cut 2 bases from V and 5 bases from J; bases unmatched to any gene: 1. The germline V gene has CDR1 MNHNS and CDR2 SASEGT. Disease duration under 2 months; hyperthyroidism patients were aged 18 to 65. Exclusion of patients followed from uncontrolled infection, other autoimmune disease, pregnancy or lactation. Amplified TCR beta CDR3 regions derived from RNA transcripts. Carried out on the TCR CDR3, a first-round RT-PCR used the HTBI primer set. TCRdb ran MiXCR on the multiplex PCR reads and lists one entry per CDR3 protein. The sample lists roughly 380,000 distinct CDR3 sequences, under 20% occurring once. This entry belongs to a study of T cells in Graves' hyperthyroidism and ophthalmopathy. Study as a whole: Peripheral blood was taken when the disease was first diagnosed, before any treatment began. Findings and limits, study-wide: Most expanded thyroid clonotypes above 0.001 also appeared in blood.

The sequencing input was blood. This rearrangement joins TRBV6-1 to TRBJ2-2, with 11 positions matching TRBD2. This receptor was obtained from a woman under 30 with Graves' hyperthyroidism. The CDR3 sequence is CASSELAGGTGELFF. The DNA of the CDR3 is TGTGCCAGCAGTGAACTAGCGGGGGGTACCGGGGAGCTGTTTTTT.